The source of this T cell receptor (beta chain) is a study of blood T cells in healthy people across ages. Study-wide context: Template switching captured about one barcoded beta molecule per two T cells.

The authors ran a second PCR of about 6 to 12 cycles using a sample-barcoded 5' primer and a J-beta primer mix. TCRdb ran MiXCR on the 5' RACE reads and lists one entry per CDR3 protein. Among some 1,500,000 distinct CDR3 sequences listed, 42% were seen once. CDR3 size: 14 residues. The germline V and J ends were trimmed by 3 bases and 6 bases, with 14 bases remaining between them. CDR1 is MGHRA, CDR2 YSYEKL, per germline. This TCR came from a woman in her late teens or twenties in good health. The chain recombines TRBV4-1 with TRBJ1-1; D remains unclear. What was sequenced was blood. The CDR3 DNA reads TGCGCCAGCAGCCACCCGTCCCGGTACCCTGAAGCTTTCTTT. Protein product: CASSHPSRYPEAFF.